The T cell receptor beta chain under discussion was sequenced for a study of Graves' ophthalmopathy and Graves' hyperthyroidism (dated by TCRdb to the late 2010s). Context from the whole study: Peripheral blood was collected at initial diagnosis, prior to any treatment. A discovery set of about a hundred patients (roughly 43 ophthalmopathy, approximately 58 stable hyperthyroidism) was enrolled to explore V-J signatures distinguishing ophthalmopathy from hyperthyroidism. Following sampling, methimazole starting at 30 mg daily was administered to hyperthyroidism patients, and high-dose intravenous methylprednisolone was administered to ophthalmopathy patients. TCR beta repertoire signatures were used to distinguish Graves' ophthalmopathy from Graves' hyperthyroidism and to predict progression to ophthalmopathy. For independent validation, a separate cohort was made up of about 18 hyperthyroidism patients plus 17 patients who later progressed from hyperthyroidism to ophthalmopathy. In roughly six hyperthyroidism patients, the T-cell repertoire of thyroid tissue was compared with the T-cell repertoire of blood. In total, 135 blood samples were TCR-sequenced: 40 to 45 ophthalmopathy, 80 or so hyperthyroidism and about 17 hyperthyroidism-to-ophthalmopathy patients. The roughly 100 discovery patients were randomly split 7:3 into training and test sets.

The full study reports these points: In validation, the model predicted ophthalmopathy progression with more than 70% sensitivity and roughly 72% specificity; 12 predicted patients were CT-confirmed with GO in a median of approximately 6.5 months. Most expanded thyroid clonotypes with a frequency above 0.001 also appeared in blood, which suggests that blood repertoires may reflect the immune response in the thyroid. Sample size was not predetermined statistically, and investigators were not blinded to group allocation. In cross-validation, the 13-signature model distinguished ophthalmopathy from stable hyperthyroidism with about 90% sensitivity and about 81% specificity, and in the test set the corresponding values were roughly 78% and 74%.

In the germline V gene, CDR1 corresponds to MDHEN and CDR2 to SYDVKM. From its cysteine to its phenylalanine, the CDR3 spans 14 amino acids. This entry keeps only the CDR3 DNA: 42 bases, framed from base 1. From V the trimming removes 6 bases and from J it removes 2 bases, while the gene matches leave 5 bases of the junction unaccounted for. For repertoire sequencing, TCR beta CDR3 regions were amplified from RNA transcripts. The first round of RT-PCR was done with HTBI primers and the Qiagen OneStep RT-PCR kit, and was followed by a second round of multiplex PCR, then size selection and purification. Libraries were sequenced paired-end with 100 bp reads on an Illumina HiSeq2000. The original pipeline was this. Reads were processed with SOAPnuke, discarding reads with adapters, uncalled bases, mean Phred below 15, or no exact constant-primer or identifier match. High-quality paired reads were merged with COPE v1.2.5. Clonotypes were defined as unique nucleotide sequences and were aligned to IMGT TRB V, D and J references using MiTCR v1.1. Only V-J combinations with frequency above 0.0001 were analysed, covering more than 99% of repertoires. For each V-J combination, a TCR clonal expansion and chaos score was defined as F50 clonal expansion divided by the chaos observed in the TCRdist matrix. Features were reduced by Welch's t-statistics and random forest to approximately 13 V-J combinations, which fed a naive Bayes classifier. The similarity between thyroid and blood repertoires was quantified using the Morisita-Horn index. TCRdb reprocessing: public reads trimmed at Q25 with fastp, clones called with MiXCR, in-frame beta chains kept. Rows with a matching CDR3 protein are joined into one entry that keeps the most common DNA and genes. TCRdb assigned the V and J calls; the authors' analysis was not used. This sample holds over 450,000 distinct CDR3 sequences; around 14% were observed only once. The ten most abundant clones make up approximately 9.8% of the sample.

This clonotype occurred many times. Its cognate antigen has yet to be identified. No much larger clone exists at a distance of one base, and base qualities are not known. Ophthalmopathy patients had moderately to severely active disease, Clinical Activity Score of at least 3, NOSPECS grade of at least 4, and disease duration under 3 months. Patients with other autoimmune diseases, uncontrolled infections, pregnancy or lactation were excluded from the study. Clinical symptoms, serum thyroxine, TRAb, thyroid ultrasound and orbital computed tomography were used for diagnosis. PBMCs were isolated from 10 ml of fresh peripheral blood by Ficoll-Paque density gradient centrifugation. Total RNA was extracted using Trizol reagent, and RNA quality was checked on an Agilent 2100 Bioanalyzer.

Rearrangement joined TRBV28 to TRBJ2-7; the central 9 bases match TRBD1. This TCR was recovered from a woman aged 25 to 39 with Graves' ophthalmopathy. Donor details come from another sample of the same person, matched by shared clones. The sequenced sample consisted of blood. The nucleotides read TGTGCCAGCAGCAACGGACAGGGGCCCTACGAGCAGTACTTC. Translated, it reads CASSNGQGPYEQYF.